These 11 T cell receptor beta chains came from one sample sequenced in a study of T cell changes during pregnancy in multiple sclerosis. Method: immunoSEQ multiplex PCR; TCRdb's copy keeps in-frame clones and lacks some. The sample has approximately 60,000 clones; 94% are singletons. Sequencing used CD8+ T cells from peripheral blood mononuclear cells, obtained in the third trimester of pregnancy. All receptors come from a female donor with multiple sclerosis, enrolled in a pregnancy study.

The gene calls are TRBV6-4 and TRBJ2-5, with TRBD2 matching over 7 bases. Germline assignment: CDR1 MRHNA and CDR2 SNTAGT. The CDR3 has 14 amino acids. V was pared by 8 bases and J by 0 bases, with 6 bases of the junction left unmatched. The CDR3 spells CASGEGRYQETQYF. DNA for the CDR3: TGTGCCAGCGGGGAGGGGAGATACCAAGAGACCCAGTACTTC.

CDR3 sequence: CASSVEGGEQYF. The CDR3 bases are TGTGCCAGCAGCGTAGAAGGGGGCGAGCAGTACTTC. This sequence joins TRBV9 and TRBJ2-7; possibly TRBD1 for D (6 bases). The V and J ends lost 0 bases and 6 bases respectively, with 7 bases between them. Per the germline V gene, CDR1 is SGDLS and CDR2 is YYNGEE. The CDR3 sequence is 12 residues long.

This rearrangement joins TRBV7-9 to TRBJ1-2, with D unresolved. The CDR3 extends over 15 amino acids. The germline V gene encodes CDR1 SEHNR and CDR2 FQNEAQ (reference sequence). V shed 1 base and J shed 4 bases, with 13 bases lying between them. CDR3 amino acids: CASSLEYSQLYGYTF. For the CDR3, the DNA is TGTGCCAGCAGCTTAGAGTACAGTCAGCTCTATGGCTACACCTTC. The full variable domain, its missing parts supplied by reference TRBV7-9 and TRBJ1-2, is DTGVSQNPRHKITKRGQNVTFRCDPISEHNRLYWYRQTLGQGPEFLTYFQNEAQLEKSRLLSDRFSAERPKGSFSTLEIQRTEQGDSAMYLCASSLEYSQLYGYTFGSGTRLTVV.

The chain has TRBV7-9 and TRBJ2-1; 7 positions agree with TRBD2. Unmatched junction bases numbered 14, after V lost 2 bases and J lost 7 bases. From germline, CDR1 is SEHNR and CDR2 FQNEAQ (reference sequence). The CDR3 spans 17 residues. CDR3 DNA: TGTGCCAGCAGCTTATGGGGGGACGAGCGGGATCGGAATGAGCAGTTCTTC. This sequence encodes CASSLWGDERDRNEQFF.

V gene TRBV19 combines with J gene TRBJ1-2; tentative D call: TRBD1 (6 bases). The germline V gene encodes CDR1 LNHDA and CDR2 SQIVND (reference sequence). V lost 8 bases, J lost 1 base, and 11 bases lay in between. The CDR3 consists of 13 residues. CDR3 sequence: CASGYRDNYGYTF. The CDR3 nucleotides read TGTGCCAGTGGCTACAGGGATAACTATGGCTACACCTTC.

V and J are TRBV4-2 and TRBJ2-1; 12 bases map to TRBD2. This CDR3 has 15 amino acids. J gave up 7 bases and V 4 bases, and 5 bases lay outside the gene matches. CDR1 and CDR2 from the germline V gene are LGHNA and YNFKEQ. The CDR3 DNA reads TGTGCCAGCAGCCGCCTAGCGGGAGGGCAAAATGAGCAGTTCTTC. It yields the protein CASSRLAGGQNEQFF.

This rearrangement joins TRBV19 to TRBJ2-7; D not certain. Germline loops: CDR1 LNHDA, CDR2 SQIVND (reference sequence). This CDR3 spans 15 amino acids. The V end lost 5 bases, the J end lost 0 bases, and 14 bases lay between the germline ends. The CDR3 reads CASSPGSRSSYEQYF. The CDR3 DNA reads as TGTGCCAGTAGTCCCGGGTCAAGGAGCTCCTACGAGCAGTACTTC.

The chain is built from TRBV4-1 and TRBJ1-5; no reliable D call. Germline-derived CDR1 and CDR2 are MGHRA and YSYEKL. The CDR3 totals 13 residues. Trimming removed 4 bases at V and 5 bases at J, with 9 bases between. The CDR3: CASSRRVDQPQHF. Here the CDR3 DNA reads TGCGCCAGCAGCCGTAGAGTAGATCAGCCCCAGCATTTT.

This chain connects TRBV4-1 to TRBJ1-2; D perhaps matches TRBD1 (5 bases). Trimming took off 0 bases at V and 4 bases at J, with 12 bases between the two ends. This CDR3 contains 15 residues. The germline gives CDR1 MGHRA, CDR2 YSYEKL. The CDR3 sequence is CASSQEHRLIYGYTF. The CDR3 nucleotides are TGCGCCAGCAGCCAAGAGCACAGGCTTATCTATGGCTACACCTTC.

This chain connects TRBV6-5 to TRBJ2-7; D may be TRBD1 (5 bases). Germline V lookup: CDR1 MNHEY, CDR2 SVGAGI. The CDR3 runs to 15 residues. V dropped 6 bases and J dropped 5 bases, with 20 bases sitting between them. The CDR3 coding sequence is TGTGCCAGCAGCACGACAGCGATGGGGATCCACGAGCAGTACTTC. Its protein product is CASSTTAMGIHEQYF.

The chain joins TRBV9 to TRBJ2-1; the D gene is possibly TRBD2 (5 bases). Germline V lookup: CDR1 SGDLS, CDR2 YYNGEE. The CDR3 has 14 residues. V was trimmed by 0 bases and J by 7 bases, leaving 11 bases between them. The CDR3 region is CASSVEGDQNEQFF. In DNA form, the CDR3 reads TGTGCCAGCAGCGTAGAGGGAGATCAAAATGAGCAGTTCTTC.